The T cell receptor (beta chain) under discussion was sequenced for a study of sequential checkpoint blockade in melanoma. The wider study: DNA from 70 to 95 pretreatment tumor samples underwent TCRβ immunosequencing. After nivolumab or ipilimumab alone, twenty-two patients had week-13 rebiopsies.

Study-wide findings and caveats: Mutational load did not correlate with tumor T-cell fraction or clonality.

The repertoire was sequenced with immunoSEQ multiplex PCR; TCRdb's copy has only in-frame clones and lacks some. Of fewer than 4,500 clones in the sample, about 22% were seen once. Germline V gene sequence: CDR1 SGHRS, CDR2 YFSETQ. The CDR3 loop spans 18 amino acids. Trimming at V came to 0 bases and at J to 3 bases, leaving 6 bases not matched to a gene. This clone occurred a few times. Its antigen remains unknown. Treatment noted: randomized to nivolumab then ipilimumab (arm A) or the reverse (arm B). The receptor was derived from a human patient with melanoma. Some clones in this sample may be carry-over from other donors' samples. This sample comprised tumor tissue (inferred from file names), obtained from a patient given nivolumab and ipilimumab in sequence. The rearrangement links TRBV5-1 to TRBJ2-5, with 15 bases lining up with TRBD2. The CDR3 region is CASSLDPGLAGGKETQYF. For the CDR3, the DNA is TGCGCCAGCAGCTTGGATCCGGGACTAGCGGGGGGTAAAGAGACCCAGTACTTC.